This T cell receptor (beta chain) was sequenced in a study of cytotoxic CD8 clonotypes in ibrutinib-treated CLL. About the research overall: The average sample held about 260,000 productive templates and 87,000 or so productive rearrangements. Study-level results: Clonality went higher at ibrutinib response and then dropped back toward baseline at progression.

Libraries were prepared by immunoSEQ multiplex PCR; TCRdb keeps only in-frame clonotypes and omits some of them. The table has about 200,000 clones, 72% seen once; the top ten hold roughly 13%. This clone has just a few counts. Its antigen remains unknown. V was clipped by 1 base and J by 3 bases, with 13 bases between them. Per germline, CDR1 SGHAT and CDR2 FQNNGV. CDR3 length: 16 residues. This TCR was sampled from a human donor with chronic lymphocytic leukemia. The source was PBMCs, collected after 24 months of ibrutinib treatment. V usage is TRBV11-2 and J usage is TRBJ2-1; possible D gene TRBD2, 5 bases. The CDR3 reads CASSLVVGNFYNEQFF. The CDR3 DNA is TGTGCCAGCAGCTTAGTTGTCGGGAATTTCTACAATGAGCAGTTCTTC.